These 5 T cell receptor beta chains came from one sample sequenced in a study of CD8 T cells in ankylosing spondylitis. Study-level findings and limits: One TCR beta motif, made up of fewer than 10 highly homologous variants, appeared characteristic of ankylosing spondylitis blood.

TCRdb independently ran MiXCR on the 5' RACE reads; one entry per CDR3 protein. The repertoire has 500,000 to 550,000 distinct CDR3 sequences, about 13% of them found once; the top ten carry approximately 6.3%. Their target antigens are unknown. Sequenced: blood, either unsorted or a sorted T cell fraction (not recorded which). Receptors were obtained from a male donor with ankylosing spondylitis.

This clonotype was detected only a few times. The chain has TRBV5-1 and TRBJ2-7, with D perhaps TRBD2 (5 bases). The V end was cut by 0 bases, the J end by 6 bases, with 13 bases between. CDR3 length: 14 residues. Germline V gene sequence: CDR1 SGHRS, CDR2 YFSETQ. The CDR3 DNA sequence: TGCGCCAGCAGCTTGGACGGCGGGCAGAGCGAGCAGTACGTC. This translates into CASSLDGGQSEQYV.

This clonotype was counted only a few times. This chain uses TRBV12-3 or TRBV12-4 with TRBJ1-6; 8 nucleotides line up with TRBD1. V was pared by 4 bases and J by 8 bases, with 4 bases of the junction left unmatched. The CDR3 sequence is 14 residues long. The CDR3 loop reads CASSSQGGYSPLHF. In DNA, the CDR3 is TGTGCCAGCAGTTCACAGGGGGGATATTCACCCCTCCACTTT.

This clonotype was observed a handful of times. This rearrangement joins TRBV7-9 to TRBJ2-1, with 11 bases matching TRBD2. The length of the CDR3 is 16 residues. With 5 bases clipped from V and 8 bases from J, the junction kept 11 bases outside the gene matches. CDR1 and CDR2 (germline): SEHNR, FQNEAQ (reference sequence). The CDR3 bases are TGTGCCAGCAGCCCTCCCACTAGCGGGAGTTTCCATGAGCAGTTCTTC. Protein sequence: CASSPPTSGSFHEQFF. The full variable domain, completed using reference TRBV7-9 and TRBJ2-1, is DTGVSQNPRHKITKRGQNVTFRCDPISEHNRLYWYRQTLGQGPEFLTYFQNEAQLEKSRLLSDRFSAERPKGSFSTLEIQRTEQGDSAMYLCASSPPTSGSFHEQFFGPGTRLTVL.

Only a few counts were recorded for this clonotype. The chain employs TRBV9 and TRBJ2-7; a weak D match, TRBD2 (7 bases). V gave up 0 bases and J gave up 0 bases, with 16 bases separating them. The CDR3 is made up of 17 amino acids. Germline V gene sequence: CDR1 SGDLS, CDR2 YYNGEE. In nucleotides, the CDR3 is TGTGCCAGCAGCGTAGGAGGGGGAGGCGGGAGCTCCTACGAGCAGTACTTC. It yields the protein CASSVGGGGGSSYEQYF.

This clonotype appeared a few times. The CDR3 here is CASGKISDTQYF. CDR3 bases: TGTGCCAGCGGGAAGATTTCAGATACGCAGTATTTT. This chain joins TRBV25-1 and TRBJ2-3; D gene uncertain. The CDR3 sequence is 12 residues long. Trimming took off 8 bases at V and 4 bases at J, with 10 bases between the two ends. Germline CDR1 reads MGHDK; CDR2 reads SYGVNS.